Listed below are T cell receptor beta chains from one sample, sequenced in a study of OX40 agonist ivuxolimab in advanced cancers. Clones were read by immunoSEQ multiplex PCR, and TCRdb kept only the in-frame ones, dropping some. The table lists around 20,000 clones, 80% to 95% of them singletons. The input for sequencing was CD4+ or CD8+ T cells sorted from blood, taken in a trial of the OX40 agonist ivuxolimab. These receptors were collected from an adult with an advanced solid tumor such as melanoma, head and neck, liver or kidney cancer. CDR3s include the opening cysteine and the closing phenylalanine or tryptophan. A D gene is named only where the DNA matches it firmly. A clone size is listed for some rows: how often the clone was seen (once, few, many), or a class if it is expanded.

D gene: TRBD2; J gene: TRBJ2-1; V gene: TRBV2; clone size: .; CDR3 DNA: TGTGCCAGCAGTACCACCGGGACTAGCTCCTACAATGAGCAGTTCTTC; CDR3 protein: CASSTTGTSSYNEQFF
D gene: TRBD1; J gene: TRBJ2-7; V gene: TRBV7-7; clone size: .; CDR3 DNA: TGTGCTAGCAGCTTATCGGGACAGGGAAGTAGTGAGCAGTACTTC; CDR3 protein: CASSLSGQGSSEQYF
D gene: .; J gene: TRBJ1-3; V gene: TRBV30; clone size: .; CDR3 DNA: TGTGCCTGGAGTCCGCTGATCTCTGGAAACACCATATATTTT; CDR3 protein: CAWSPLISGNTIYF
D gene: TRBD2; J gene: TRBJ2-7; V gene: TRBV27; clone size: .; CDR3 DNA: TGTGCCAGCGGATCGGGACTAGCGGTGTACGAGCAGTACTTC; CDR3 protein: CASGSGLAVYEQYF
D gene: TRBD2; J gene: TRBJ2-1; V gene: TRBV27; clone size: .; CDR3 DNA: TGTGCCAGCAGTTCCCCGACTAGCGGGTGGCCTAATGAGCAGTTCTTC; CDR3 protein: CASSSPTSGWPNEQFF
D gene: .; J gene: TRBJ2-7; V gene: TRBV27; clone size: medium-sized; CDR3 DNA: TGTGCCAGCAGTTGGGACCACACCTACGAGCAGTACTTC; CDR3 protein: CASSWDHTYEQYF
D gene: TRBD2; J gene: TRBJ2-1; V gene: TRBV4-1; clone size: .; CDR3 DNA: TGCGCCAGCAGCCCGAGCGGGAGGGGGGATGAGCAGTTCTTC; CDR3 protein: CASSPSGRGDEQFF
D gene: TRBD2; J gene: TRBJ2-1; V gene: TRBV9; clone size: once; CDR3 DNA: TGTGCCAGCAGCGTAGCGGGCGGGAGGGGGAGCAATGAGCAGTTCTTC; CDR3 protein: CASSVAGGRGSNEQFF
D gene: .; J gene: TRBJ1-2; V gene: TRBV9; clone size: few; CDR3 DNA: TGTGCCAGCAGCGGCTACAGGGATGGCTACACCTTC; CDR3 protein: CASSGYRDGYTF
D gene: TRBD2; J gene: TRBJ2-1; V gene: TRBV9; clone size: .; CDR3 DNA: TGTGCCAGCAGCGGGGGACTAGCGGAGTCCTACAATGAGCAGTTCTTC; CDR3 protein: CASSGGLAESYNEQFF
D gene: .; J gene: TRBJ2-7; V gene: TRBV15; clone size: .; CDR3 DNA: TGTGCCACCAGCAACTACGAACCTGGACGAACCTACGAGCAGTACTTC; CDR3 protein: CATSNYEPGRTYEQYF
D gene: .; J gene: TRBJ2-1; V gene: TRBV2; clone size: .; CDR3 DNA: TGTGCCACCAGTGATTTGAGTACTAGCTACAATGAGCAGTTCTTC; CDR3 protein: CATSDLSTSYNEQFF
D gene: TRBD2; J gene: TRBJ2-7; V gene: TRBV7-2; clone size: .; CDR3 DNA: TGTGCCAGCAGCTTAGAGTGGTCGGGCGGGACTAGCGAGGACGAGCAGTACTTC; CDR3 protein: CASSLEWSGGTSEDEQYF
D gene: .; J gene: TRBJ2-7; V gene: TRBV4-3; clone size: .; CDR3 DNA: TGCGCCAGCAGCCAAGAGAGCATCGGGACCGATACCTACGAGCAGTACTTC; CDR3 protein: CASSQESIGTDTYEQYF
D gene: .; J gene: TRBJ1-1; V gene: TRBV6-6; clone size: .; CDR3 DNA: TGTGCCAGCACCTACGAGGAGTATGAGAACACTGAAGCTTTCTTT; CDR3 protein: CASTYEEYENTEAFF
D gene: .; J gene: TRBJ2-1; V gene: TRBV5-6; clone size: .; CDR3 DNA: TGTGCCAGCAGCTTGCCCCGGGGCCTTGAGCAGTTCTTC; CDR3 protein: CASSLPRGLEQFF
D gene: TRBD2; J gene: TRBJ2-3; V gene: TRBV5-4; clone size: .; CDR3 DNA: TGTGCCAGCAGCTTGGGGAGCGGGGGGGCAGATACGCAGTATTTT; CDR3 protein: CASSLGSGGADTQYF
D gene: TRBD2; J gene: TRBJ2-3; V gene: TRBV5-4; clone size: .; CDR3 DNA: TGTGCCAGCAGCTTGGAGGCTAGCGGGAGCACAGATACGCAGTATTTT; CDR3 protein: CASSLEASGSTDTQYF
D gene: TRBD1; J gene: TRBJ1-1; V gene: TRBV27; clone size: .; CDR3 DNA: TGTGCCAGCAGGGGGACAGAAGCCACTGAAGCTTTCTTT; CDR3 protein: CASRGTEATEAFF
D gene: TRBD2; J gene: TRBJ2-1; V gene: TRBV9; clone size: few; CDR3 DNA: TGTGCCAGCAGCGTTAGCGGGAGTTTCTACAATGAGCAGTTCTTC; CDR3 protein: CASSVSGSFYNEQFF
D gene: .; J gene: TRBJ2-7; V gene: TRBV12-5; clone size: .; CDR3 DNA: TGTGCTAGTGGACTGGACGGCTACGAGCAGTACTTC; CDR3 protein: CASGLDGYEQYF
D gene: .; J gene: TRBJ1-1; V gene: TRBV19; clone size: .; CDR3 DNA: TGTGCCAGTACCTATTCGACGGGCGCCACTGAAGCTTTCTTT; CDR3 protein: CASTYSTGATEAFF
D gene: .; J gene: TRBJ2-7; V gene: TRBV4-1; clone size: .; CDR3 DNA: TGTGCCAGCAGCCAAAGTGCCGAGCAGTACTTC; CDR3 protein: CASSQSAEQYF
D gene: .; J gene: TRBJ1-4; V gene: TRBV4-3; clone size: .; CDR3 DNA: TGCGCCAGCAGGCGGGGCGGGATTTCAGGTGAAAAACTGTTTTTT; CDR3 protein: CASRRGGISGEKLFF
D gene: .; J gene: TRBJ2-1; V gene: TRBV30; clone size: .; CDR3 DNA: TGTGCCTGGAGTGCCGGTCAGGGGTGGAATGAGCAGTTCTTC; CDR3 protein: CAWSAGQGWNEQFF
D gene: TRBD1; J gene: TRBJ1-1; V gene: TRBV27; clone size: .; CDR3 DNA: TGTGCCAGCAGTTTTAGGACAGGTGAAGCTTTCTTT; CDR3 protein: CASSFRTGEAFF
D gene: .; J gene: TRBJ2-7; V gene: TRBV7-8; clone size: once; CDR3 DNA: TGTGCCAGCAGCTCCGTCGGGGAACCCTACGAGCAGTACTTC; CDR3 protein: CASSSVGEPYEQYF
D gene: TRBD2; J gene: TRBJ2-7; V gene: TRBV19; clone size: .; CDR3 DNA: TGTGCCAGTAGTATGTTCGCGGGAGTCTACGAGCAGTACTTC; CDR3 protein: CASSMFAGVYEQYF
D gene: .; J gene: TRBJ1-1; V gene: TRBV23-1; clone size: once; CDR3 DNA: TGCGCCAGCCGAAACCTTCATGGTGAAGCTTTCTTT; CDR3 protein: CASRNLHGEAFF
D gene: TRBD1; J gene: TRBJ1-3; V gene: TRBV7-2; clone size: .; CDR3 DNA: TGTGCCAGCAGCAGGGACAGGCACACCATATATTTT; CDR3 protein: CASSRDRHTIYF
D gene: .; J gene: TRBJ2-1; V gene: TRBV2; clone size: .; CDR3 DNA: TGTGCCACCAGCCGGGGCAATGAGCAGTTCTTC; CDR3 protein: CATSRGNEQFF
D gene: .; J gene: TRBJ2-2; V gene: TRBV6-4; clone size: .; CDR3 DNA: TGTGCCAGCAGCGAACAGGACACCGGGGAGCTGTTTTTT; CDR3 protein: CASSEQDTGELFF
D gene: TRBD1; J gene: TRBJ1-5; V gene: TRBV7-9; clone size: .; CDR3 DNA: TGTGCCGTACAGGGGGCCGATCAGCCCCAGCATTTT; CDR3 protein: CAVQGADQPQHF
D gene: .; J gene: TRBJ2-7; V gene: TRBV28; clone size: once; CDR3 DNA: TGTGCCAGCAGAGCCCCCAGGTACTACGAGCAGTACTTC; CDR3 protein: CASRAPRYYEQYF
D gene: .; J gene: TRBJ2-1; V gene: TRBV7-2; clone size: .; CDR3 DNA: TGTGCCAGCAGCTTAGAGGGATCGAGGTCCTACAATGAGCAGTTCTTC; CDR3 protein: CASSLEGSRSYNEQFF
D gene: .; J gene: TRBJ2-7; V gene: TRBV4-3; clone size: .; CDR3 DNA: TGCGCCAGCAGCCAAGATAGCCACGAGCAGTACTTC; CDR3 protein: CASSQDSHEQYF
D gene: TRBD2; J gene: TRBJ2-7; V gene: TRBV6-1; clone size: .; CDR3 DNA: TGTGCCAGCAGTGAAGGGTGGACTAGCGGGAGCTACGAGCAGTACTTC; CDR3 protein: CASSEGWTSGSYEQYF
D gene: TRBD2; J gene: TRBJ2-5; V gene: TRBV6-1; clone size: once; CDR3 DNA: TGTGCCAGCAGCCCGGGACTAGCGGGAGAAGAGACCCAGTACTTC; CDR3 protein: CASSPGLAGEETQYF
D gene: .; J gene: TRBJ2-2; V gene: TRBV10-1; clone size: .; CDR3 DNA: TGCGCCAGCAGGGAAGGGGCGAACACCGGGGAGCTGTTTTTT; CDR3 protein: CASREGANTGELFF
D gene: .; J gene: TRBJ1-1; V gene: TRBV21-1; clone size: .; CDR3 DNA: TGTGCCAGCAGCAAAGGGCCCCCGAACACTGAAGCTTTCTTT; CDR3 protein: CASSKGPPNTEAFF
D gene: .; J gene: TRBJ2-7; V gene: TRBV28; clone size: .; CDR3 DNA: TGTGCCAGCAGTTTAGGGCAGGGGCCTGGTGAGCAGTACTTC; CDR3 protein: CASSLGQGPGEQYF
D gene: TRBD2; J gene: TRBJ2-3; V gene: TRBV6-5; clone size: .; CDR3 DNA: TGTGCCAGCAGTTACTCAATTAGCGGGAGGGCAGATACGCAGTATTTT; CDR3 protein: CASSYSISGRADTQYF
D gene: .; J gene: TRBJ1-5; V gene: TRBV2; clone size: .; CDR3 DNA: TGTGCCAGCAGGAGGTCACAGGTCGGGAATCAGCCCCAGCATTTT; CDR3 protein: CASRRSQVGNQPQHF
D gene: .; J gene: TRBJ2-7; V gene: TRBV10-3; clone size: .; CDR3 DNA: TGTGCCATCAAACGGACAGCCTCCTACGAGCAGTACTTC; CDR3 protein: CAIKRTASYEQYF
D gene: TRBD1; J gene: TRBJ1-1; V gene: TRBV15; clone size: few; CDR3 DNA: TGTGCCACCGCCCAGGGGGGAGGCACTGAAGCTTTCTTT; CDR3 protein: CATAQGGGTEAFF
D gene: .; J gene: TRBJ2-2; V gene: TRBV2; clone size: .; CDR3 DNA: TGTGCCAGCAGTGAAGATAGCGGGAACACCGGGGAGCTGTTTTTT; CDR3 protein: CASSEDSGNTGELFF
D gene: .; J gene: TRBJ2-7; V gene: TRBV4-1; clone size: .; CDR3 DNA: TGCGCCAGCAGCCAAACGACGACCAGTTACGAGCAGTACTTC; CDR3 protein: CASSQTTTSYEQYF